The entry below gives a single T cell receptor beta chain sequence along with its context. Per the original data handling: Counts of nucleated cells, estimated from reference gene primer amplification, were obtained. Clones were sequenced by immunoSEQ multiplex PCR, and TCRdb holds only the in-frame ones, with some missing. That table is the source of V, J and clone size, and D and trimming were worked out from the DNA. This sample has about 240,000 clones, with 70% to 90% found just once. This sample was taken from a study of blood T cell repertoires in COVID-19. At the level of the study: Researchers got acute and convalescent COVID-19 samples from the United States, Italy and Spain.

The sequenced sample consisted of peripheral blood. This receptor was identified in a woman aged 40 to 50 who had recovered from COVID-19.

CDR3 protein: CASSLWGGSYGYTF. CDR3 nucleotide sequence: TGTGCCAGCAGCTTGTGGGGCGGGAGCTATGGCTACACCTTC. The gene calls are TRBV5-6 and TRBJ1-2; D perhaps matches TRBD1 (5 bases). The CDR3 has 14 amino acids. Trimming pared 1 base from V and 4 bases from J, leaving 11 bases between. Germline CDR1 and CDR2: SGHDT and YYEEEE.